These 25 T cell receptor beta chains share one sample of origin, sequenced in a study of blood T cell repertoires in COVID-19. Profiled with immunoSEQ multiplex PCR; TCRdb holds only in-frame clones, not every one. The sample lists roughly 100,000 clones; about 87% were seen once. The source material was peripheral blood. These TCRs come from a woman in her twenties or thirties with acute or convalescent COVID-19.

The chain recombines TRBV27 with TRBJ1-5, with 7 bases identical to TRBD1. This CDR3 is built from 14 residues. Germline values: CDR1 MNHEY, CDR2 SMNVEV (reference sequence). The V and J ends lost 3 bases and 3 bases, in that order; junction bases with no gene match: 2. CDR3: CASSFDRANQPQHF. In nucleotides, the CDR3 is TGTGCCAGCAGTTTCGACAGGGCCAATCAGCCCCAGCATTTT.

The J gene is TRBJ2-5, the V gene TRBV6-5, with 8 bases matching TRBD1. Germline V gives CDR1 MNHEY, CDR2 SVGAGI. The V segment lost 6 bases and the J segment 5 bases; nucleotides outside the gene matches: 2. This CDR3 has 12 amino acids. The CDR3 reads CASRQGAETQYF. In nucleotides, the CDR3 is TGTGCCAGCAGGCAGGGGGCGGAGACCCAGTACTTC.

CDR3 in amino acids: CASSPVRGKTYEQYF. For the CDR3, the DNA is TGTGCCAGCAGCCCTGTGCGGGGAAAGACCTACGAGCAGTACTTC. V and J are TRBV7-9 and TRBJ2-7, with D possibly being TRBD2 (6 bases). CDR3 size: 15 residues. Germline V gene data show CDR1 as SEHNR and CDR2 as FQNEAQ (reference sequence). With 5 bases removed from V and 2 bases from J, the gap between germline ends came to 16 bases.

V is TRBV20-1 and J is TRBJ1-6; D call uncertain. This CDR3 contains 14 residues. V dropped 3 bases and J dropped 4 bases, with 10 bases sitting between them. Germline CDR1 DFQATT, CDR2 SNEGSKA (reference sequence). The DNA of the CDR3 is TGCAGTGCTAGTGTCAAGCTATATAATTCACCCCTCCACTTT. Its translation: CSASVKLYNSPLHF.

This chain joins TRBV5-5 and TRBJ2-7, with D possibly matching TRBD1 (5 bases). The V gene lost 1 base and the J gene lost 2 bases, with 10 bases spanning the gap. CDR1 is SGHKS and CDR2 is YYEKEE in the germline V gene (reference sequence). The CDR3 length is 14 residues. CDR3 sequence (DNA): TGTGCCAGCAGCTTGAGGGGTTTACCCTACGAGCAGTACTTC. Protein product: CASSLRGLPYEQYF.

This chain uses TRBV28 with TRBJ2-7; a weak D match, TRBD2 (5 bases). The CDR3 is 13 amino acids. V shed 7 bases and J shed 9 bases, with 19 bases lying between them. The germline CDR1 and CDR2 sequences are MDHEN and SYDVKM. The CDR3 protein is CASIPRLGGGQYF. The CDR3 DNA sequence: TGTGCCAGCATCCCCAGGTTGGGTGGAGGGCAGTACTTC.

The chain uses TRBV30 and TRBJ2-7, with D tentatively TRBD1 (6 bases). From germline, CDR1 is GTSNPN and CDR2 SVGIG (reference sequence). Between the trimmed V and J ends, which lost 3 bases and 6 bases, there was a span of 15 bases. The CDR3 length is 13 residues. The CDR3 region is CAWSFTGSGEQYF. In DNA form, the CDR3 reads TGTGCCTGGAGCTTCACAGGGTCAGGCGAGCAGTACTTC.

The rearrangement links TRBV6-5 to TRBJ1-6, with 8 bases that match TRBD1. The CDR3 runs 13 residues. V lost 10 bases and J lost 8; bases outside the gene matches: 7. The germline CDR1 and CDR2 sequences are MNHEY and SVGAGI. The CDR3 nucleotides are TGTGCCACCGTCGACAGGGGTCATTCACCCCTCCACTTT. Protein product: CATVDRGHSPLHF.

There are a few counts of this clone. The chain couples TRBV7-3 to TRBJ1-1; D uncertain. The CDR3 runs 20 residues. The V gene lost 1 base and the J gene lost 1 base, with 25 bases spanning the gap. Germline CDR1 reads SGHTA; CDR2 reads FQGTGA. This CDR3 is CASSLMGTTTPKARNTEAFF. Written as DNA, the CDR3 is TGTGCCAGCAGCTTAATGGGTACTACCACCCCTAAAGCGAGGAACACTGAAGCTTTCTTT.

The CDR3 bases are TGTGCCAGCACCCCAGGAGGTGAAAACTATGGCTACACCTTC. This gives the protein CASTPGGENYGYTF. The rearrangement uses TRBV7-8 and TRBJ1-2; no firm D call. The CDR3 is made up of 14 amino acids. Trimming took 7 bases from V and 2 from J, leaving 14 bases between them. Germline V gene sequence: CDR1 SGHVS, CDR2 FQNEAQ. The variable domain in full, completed from reference TRBV7-8 and TRBJ1-2, reads GAGVSQSPRYKVAKRGQDVALRCDPISGHVSLFWYQQALGQGPEFLTYFQNEAQLDKSGLPSDRFFAERPEGSVSTLKIQRTQQEDSAVYLCASTPGGENYGYTFGSGTRLTVV.

V usage is TRBV7-2 and J usage is TRBJ1-4; TRBD1 is a possible D gene (6 bases). Germline CDR1 and CDR2: SGHTA and FQGNSA. The CDR3 totals 15 residues. Deletions cut 4 bases from V and 2 bases from J, with 11 bases between. This CDR3 is CASSSSRGTNEKLFF. The CDR3 DNA sequence: TGTGCCAGCAGCTCGTCCAGGGGCACTAATGAAAAACTGTTTTTT.

CDR3 coding DNA: TGCAGCGTTGAAGTATGGGACTACTCCTACAATGAGCAGTTCTTC. This translates into CSVEVWDYSYNEQFF. The genes are TRBV29-1 and TRBJ2-1; 7 bases are shared with TRBD2. Trimming cost V 1 base and J 0 bases; bases outside gene matches: 3. Germline CDR1 SQVTM, CDR2 ANQGSEA. CDR3 length: 15 amino acids.

By share of the sample, this clone is medium-sized (0.01 to 0.1%). The V gene is TRBV6-5, the J gene TRBJ2-3; perhaps TRBD2 as D (6 bases). The CDR3 is 13 amino acids. V gave up 6 bases and J gave up 3 bases, with 10 bases separating them. From germline, CDR1 is MNHEY and CDR2 SVGAGI. CDR3 loop: CASRGLGTDTQYF. CDR3 nucleotides: TGTGCCAGCAGGGGACTGGGGACAGATACGCAGTATTTT.

The rearrangement links TRBV6-1 to TRBJ2-7; 9 bases fit TRBD2. V trimming: 2 bases; J trimming: 9 bases; junction bases outside the gene matches: 11. CDR3 length: 15 amino acids. Germline V lookup: CDR1 MNHNS, CDR2 SASEGT. For the CDR3, the DNA is TGTGCCAGCAGTGAACCGGGACTAGCTACCCCAGGGCAGTACTTC. Translating gives CASSEPGLATPGQYF.

The chain links TRBV2 to TRBJ1-5; 7 positions match TRBD1. CDR3 length: 15 amino acids. Trimming at V came to 1 base and at J to 5 bases, leaving 5 bases not matched to a gene. CDR1 is SNHLY, CDR2 FYNNEI, per germline. CDR3 bases: TGTGCCAGCAGTGAAGAGACAGGGTGGCATCAGCCCCAGCATTTT. Its protein is CASSEETGWHQPQHF.

V usage is TRBV27 and J usage is TRBJ1-5, with D perhaps TRBD1 (5 bases). Germline V gene lookup returns CDR1 MNHEY and CDR2 SMNVEV (reference sequence). The CDR3 sequence is 13 residues long. Trimming stripped 2 bases from V and 4 bases from J, with 6 bases between. The CDR3 sequence: CASSLQGNQPQHF. For the CDR3, the DNA is TGTGCCAGCAGTTTACAGGGAAATCAGCCCCAGCATTTT.

The chain carries TRBV13 and TRBJ2-7; a possible D gene is TRBD2 (5 bases). CDR3 length: 13 amino acids. Trimming pared 6 bases from V and 5 bases from J, leaving 14 bases between. The V gene's germline CDR1 is PRHDT and CDR2 FYEKMQ (reference sequence). This CDR3 is CASRSKRRNEQYF. Here the CDR3 DNA reads TGTGCCAGCAGATCAAAGCGGCGTAACGAGCAGTACTTC.

In DNA, the CDR3 is TGTGCCAGCATCAAGTCCAGTCCCCATTACACTGAAGCTTTCTTT. It yields the protein CASIKSSPHYTEAFF. The chain employs TRBV21-1 and TRBJ1-1; the table's D call TRBD1 went unverified against the DNA. TRBV21-1 is a pseudogene locus. The CDR3 loop spans 15 amino acids.

This chain links TRBV6-6 with TRBJ1-6, with 10 bases aligning to TRBD1. With 8 bases clipped from V and 6 bases from J, the junction kept 7 bases outside the gene matches. Germline V gene lookup returns CDR1 MNHNY and CDR2 SVGAGI (reference sequence). The CDR3 covers 15 residues. The CDR3 nucleotides are TGTGCCAGCCGGGACAGGGGAGCTGGTAATTCACCCCTCCACTTT. Its protein product is CASRDRGAGNSPLHF.

This clone has more than one count but fewer than ten. The chain combines TRBV15 with TRBJ1-5; tentatively, D is TRBD1 (5 bases). CDR3 length equals 16 residues. V lost 1 base and J lost 0, with 10 bases in between. Germline assignment: CDR1 LNHNV and CDR2 YYDKDF (reference sequence). The CDR3, as DNA: TGTGCCACCAGCAGAGTAGGGGCCCTTAGCAATCAGCCCCAGCATTTT. Amino acids: CATSRVGALSNQPQHF.

The chain is built from TRBV6-5 and TRBJ2-7; D not resolved. Germline loops: CDR1 MNHEY, CDR2 SVGAGI. The length of the CDR3 is 11 residues. Trimming removed 2 bases at V and 7 bases at J, with 6 bases between. CDR3 protein: CASSYQREQYF. The CDR3 DNA sequence: TGTGCCAGCAGTTACCAGCGTGAGCAGTACTTC.

The rearrangement uses TRBV5-8 and TRBJ2-3; 8 nucleotides line up with TRBD1. The V gene's germline CDR1 is SGHTS and CDR2 YDEGEE. The ends lost 3 bases at V and 4 bases at J; junction bases unmatched: 7. CDR3 length: 15 residues. The DNA of the CDR3 is TGTGCCAGCAGCTCGGGACAGGTGAGGCCAGATACGCAGTATTTT. Its protein is CASSSGQVRPDTQYF.

The rearrangement uses TRBV13 and TRBJ1-1; no definite D call. This CDR3 has 14 amino acids. The germline CDR1 and CDR2 sequences are PRHDT and FYEKMQ (reference sequence). V shed 5 bases and J shed 4 bases, with 14 bases lying between them. The CDR3: CASSPIGEGTEAFF. The CDR3 DNA is TGTGCCAGCAGCCCTATCGGGGAGGGCACTGAAGCTTTCTTT.

The CDR3 is CSVNRGLYNEQFF. For the CDR3, the DNA is TGCAGCGTTAACAGGGGCCTTTACAATGAGCAGTTCTTC. The chain recombines TRBV29-1 with TRBJ2-1, with 7 bases lining up with TRBD1. Germline CDR1 and CDR2: SQVTM and ANQGSEA. V gave up 5 bases and J gave up 4 bases; unmatched junction bases: 5. The CDR3 covers 13 residues.

The J gene is TRBJ1-2, the V gene TRBV6-5; TRBD1 might be the D (5 bases). The V gene's germline CDR1 is MNHEY and CDR2 SVGAGI. The length of the CDR3 is 16 residues. The V gene lost 2 bases and the J gene lost 0 bases, with 13 bases spanning the gap. This chain's CDR3 is CASSYPSEGPNYGYTF. The CDR3 coding sequence is TGTGCCAGCAGTTACCCTAGCGAGGGACCTAACTATGGCTACACCTTC.